The entry below gives a single T cell receptor (beta chain) sequence along with its context. There are 19 residues in the CDR3. Trimming left V 2 bases short and J 1 base short, with 20 bases between. Donors, healthy HIV-negative adults, lacked recent acute infections or vaccinations. The data stem from a study of shared clonotypes between healthy human individuals. In the study overall: Participating donors consisted of a couple of women and a few men aged 18 to 49.

Sequencing was performed with immunoSEQ multiplex PCR; in TCRdb, only in-frame clones are kept and a portion is missing. Of about 230,000 clones in the sample, under 80% were seen once. The J gene is TRBJ2-2, the V gene TRBV23-1; a possible D gene is TRBD1 (6 bases). TRBV23-1 is an ORF, with its function uncertain. The sequenced sample was memory CD4+ T cells sorted from blood. Sample subset: CD45RA-negative fraction. The TCR sequence derives from a man between 25 and 39 years old in good health. The CDR3 here is CASSQLDPPGHMNTGELFF. The CDR3 bases are TGCGCCAGCAGTCAACTCGACCCGCCGGGACATATGAACACCGGGGAGCTGTTTTTT.